This is a list of T cell receptor beta chains from one sample in a study of cytomegalovirus exposure and HLA in healthy donors. The assay was immunoSEQ multiplex PCR, and TCRdb's table has in-frame clones only and misses some. The repertoire holds more than 100,000 clones, with 75% to 85% as singletons. Sequences were obtained from PBMCs. The origin of the receptors is a woman aged 18-29 years in good health and CMV-seropositive. Each CDR3 is given with its conserved first and last residue. A D gene is named only where the DNA matches it firmly. Size is omitted from some rows. Given values are once, few, many or a class for expanded clones.

d_call	v_call	clone_size	j_call	cdr3_aa	cdr3_nt
-	TRBV11-3	-	TRBJ2-7	CASRTVTGEIHEQYF	TGTGCCAGCAGAACGGTTACCGGGGAGATCCACGAGCAGTACTTC
-	TRBV5-6	-	TRBJ2-7	CASSSLYEQYF	TGTGCCAGCAGCTCCCTCTACGAGCAGTACTTC
TRBD2	TRBV28	-	TRBJ2-7	CGTGGRIPSYEQYF	TGTGGGACCGGGGGGAGGATCCCCTCCTACGAGCAGTACTTC
TRBD2	TRBV2	-	TRBJ2-1	CASSYGLALHEQFF	TGTGCCAGCAGTTACGGACTAGCCCTTCATGAGCAGTTCTTC
TRBD2	TRBV5-1	-	TRBJ2-7	CASTKTGTSGQYF	TGCGCCAGCACAAAAACCGGGACTAGCGGGCAGTACTTC
-	TRBV5-1	-	TRBJ1-5	CASSLDSGNQPQHF	TGCGCCAGCAGCCTCGACAGTGGCAATCAGCCCCAGCATTTT
-	TRBV27	-	TRBJ2-7	CASSPPFLTLSF	TGTGCCAGCAGTCCACCGTTTTTGACTCTAAGTTTC
-	TRBV29-1	-	TRBJ2-3	CSVYRSADTQYF	TGCAGCGTTTACAGGAGCGCAGATACGCAGTATTTT
TRBD2	TRBV4-1	-	TRBJ2-3	CASSQEPDWREYTDTQYF	TGCGCCAGCAGCCAAGAACCCGACTGGCGGGAGTACACAGATACGCAGTATTTT
-	TRBV11-3	-	TRBJ2-3	CASSSRLADTQYF	TGTGCCAGCAGCTCCCGACTCGCAGATACGCAGTATTTT
-	TRBV12-5	-	TRBJ1-1	CASGPSGGTEAFF	TGTGCTAGTGGTCCCTCGGGGGGCACTGAAGCTTTCTTT
TRBD2	TRBV28	-	TRBJ2-5	CASSQLAGTSQETQYF	TGTGCCAGCAGCCAGCTAGCGGGAACGAGCCAAGAGACCCAGTACTTC
-	TRBV7-2	-	TRBJ2-1	CASSLGPSSYNEQFF	TGTGCCAGCAGCTTAGGGCCTAGCTCCTACAATGAGCAGTTCTTC
-	TRBV27	-	TRBJ1-2	CASSHRPGGYTF	TGTGCCAGCAGTCATCGCCCGGGAGGCTACACCTTC
-	TRBV5-4	-	TRBJ2-1	CASRYENEQFF	TGTGCCAGCAGATATGAGAATGAGCAGTTCTTC
TRBD2	TRBV4-1	few	TRBJ2-1	CASSQVSGSFNEQFF	TGCGCCAGCAGCCAAGTTAGCGGGAGTTTCAATGAGCAGTTCTTC
-	TRBV5-1	-	TRBJ2-4	CASSLKAGKNIQYF	TGCGCCAGCAGCCTAAAGGCAGGAAAAAACATTCAGTACTTC
-	TRBV4-1	-	TRBJ1-1	CASSPRTAKNTEAFF	TGCGCCAGCAGCCCGCGGACAGCAAAGAACACTGAAGCTTTCTTT
TRBD1	TRBV18	-	TRBJ2-7	CASSLPGTGRAEQYF	TGTGCCAGCTCACTCCCCGGGACAGGGCGCGCCGAGCAGTACTTC
-	TRBV7-3	-	TRBJ2-3	CASSRLAGTDTQYF	TGTGCCAGCAGTAGGCTAGCAGGTACAGATACGCAGTATTTT
-	TRBV5-5	once	TRBJ2-7	CASSLVGVPSYEQYF	TGTGCCAGCAGCTTGGTAGGGGTACCCTCCTACGAGCAGTACTTC
-	TRBV6-1	few	TRBJ1-1	CASSEVRGFAEAFF	TGTGCCAGCAGTGAAGTGAGGGGGTTCGCTGAAGCTTTCTTT
TRBD1	TRBV19	once	TRBJ2-6	CASSSFGQGRSGANVLTF	TGTGCCAGTAGCTCCTTTGGACAGGGACGCTCTGGGGCCAACGTCCTGACTTTC
TRBD1	TRBV11-1	-	TRBJ2-5	CASRSGTDQETQYF	TGTGCCAGCAGATCCGGGACAGACCAAGAGACCCAGTACTTC
TRBD1	TRBV5-6	few	TRBJ2-7	CASSLVTGGYEQYF	TGTGCCAGCAGCTTGGTTACAGGGGGATACGAGCAGTACTTC
TRBD1	TRBV27	-	TRBJ1-5	CASSLYLGQGAVQPQHF	TGTGCCAGCAGTTTATATCTGGGACAGGGGGCAGTTCAGCCCCAGCATTTT
-	TRBV7-9	-	TRBJ1-5	CASSPGTRMRSNQPQHF	TGTGCCAGCAGCCCGGGGACAAGAATGAGAAGCAATCAGCCCCAGCATTTT
TRBD2	TRBV19	-	TRBJ2-5	CASSKTHGRGGSETQYF	TGTGCCAGTAGTAAGACCCACGGGAGGGGGGGCAGTGAGACCCAGTACTTC
-	TRBV7-3	-	TRBJ1-5	CASSLSYSNQPQHF	TGTGCCAGCAGCTTAAGCTATAGCAATCAGCCCCAGCATTTT
-	TRBV10-2	-	TRBJ2-3	CASSAAGRTDTQYF	TGCGCCAGCAGTGCGGCGGGGCGCACAGATACGCAGTATTTT